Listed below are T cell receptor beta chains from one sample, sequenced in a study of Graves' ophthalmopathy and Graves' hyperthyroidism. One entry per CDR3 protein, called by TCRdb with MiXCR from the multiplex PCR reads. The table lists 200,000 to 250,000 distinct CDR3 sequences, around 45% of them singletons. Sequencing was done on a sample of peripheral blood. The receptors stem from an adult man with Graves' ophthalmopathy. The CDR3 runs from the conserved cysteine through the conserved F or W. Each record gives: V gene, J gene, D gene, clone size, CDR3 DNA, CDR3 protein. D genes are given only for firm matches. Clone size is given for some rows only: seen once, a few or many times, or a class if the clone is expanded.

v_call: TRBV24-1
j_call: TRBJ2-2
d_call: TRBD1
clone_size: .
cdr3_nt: TGTGCCACCAGTGATCCTTACCGGGACAGGGAGGCGAACACCGGGGAGCTGTTTTTT
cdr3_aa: CATSDPYRDREANTGELFF

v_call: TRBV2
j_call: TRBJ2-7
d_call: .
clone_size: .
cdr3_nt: TGTGCCAGCAGTTTACAGCTTGGCTACGAGCAGTACTTC
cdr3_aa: CASSLQLGYEQYF

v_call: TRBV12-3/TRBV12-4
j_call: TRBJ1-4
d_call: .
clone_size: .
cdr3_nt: TGTGCCAGCAGCGTAGGAGGGGTCCGAGGGATGAGCGAAAAACTGTTTTTT
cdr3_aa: CASSVGGVRGMSEKLFF

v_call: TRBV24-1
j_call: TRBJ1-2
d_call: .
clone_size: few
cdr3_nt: TGTGCCACCAGTGAGCCCACAGGTGGCGGCTACACCTTC
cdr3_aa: CATSEPTGGGYTF

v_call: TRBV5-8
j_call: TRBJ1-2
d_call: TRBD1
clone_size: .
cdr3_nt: TGTGCCAGCAGCGTGACAGGGGGCCTTGGCTACGCCTTC
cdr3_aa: CASSVTGGLGYAF

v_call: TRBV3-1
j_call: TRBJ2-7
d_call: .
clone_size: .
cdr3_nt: TGTGCCAGCAGCTCTACGGGACGCCGCTCCTACGAGCAGTACTTC
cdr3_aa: CASSSTGRRSYEQYF

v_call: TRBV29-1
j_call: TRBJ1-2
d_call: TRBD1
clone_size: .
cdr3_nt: TGCAGCTGGGACAGGGGTAACTATGGCTACACCTTC
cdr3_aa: CSWDRGNYGYTF

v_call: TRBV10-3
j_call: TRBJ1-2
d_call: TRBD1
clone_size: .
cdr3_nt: TGTGCCAGCAGTTACTCGGGACAGGGACACTATGGCTACACCTTC
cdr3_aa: CASSYSGQGHYGYTF

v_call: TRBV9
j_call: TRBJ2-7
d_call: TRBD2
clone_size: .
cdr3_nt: TGTGCCAGCAGCGTAGGGGTTAGCGGGGGTTTCGAGCAGTACTTC
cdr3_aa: CASSVGVSGGFEQYF

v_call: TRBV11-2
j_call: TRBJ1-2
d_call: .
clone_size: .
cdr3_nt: TGTGCCAGCTCCCACGGGTCAACAGGGCAAGGCTACACCTTC
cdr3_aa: CASSHGSTGQGYTF

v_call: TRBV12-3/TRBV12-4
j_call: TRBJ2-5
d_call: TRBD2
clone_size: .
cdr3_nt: TGTGCCAGCAGCCAAGGACTAGCGGGAAAGGAGACCCAGTACTTC
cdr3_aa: CASSQGLAGKETQYF

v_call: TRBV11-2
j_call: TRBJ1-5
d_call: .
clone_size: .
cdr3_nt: TGTGCCAGCAGCTTAGATGGGGGCCCCAATCAGCCCCAGCATTTT
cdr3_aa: CASSLDGGPNQPQHF

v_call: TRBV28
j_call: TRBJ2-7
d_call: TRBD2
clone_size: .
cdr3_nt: TGTGCCAGCAGTCCGGGGCGGGAGTATGAGCAGTACTTC
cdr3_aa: CASSPGREYEQYF

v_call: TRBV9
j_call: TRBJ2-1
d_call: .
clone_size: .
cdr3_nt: TGTGCCAGCAGCGTATCCCAAGCAAATGAGCAGTTCTTC
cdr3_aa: CASSVSQANEQFF

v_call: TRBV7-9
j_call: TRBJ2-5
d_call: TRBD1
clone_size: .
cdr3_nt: TGTGCCAGCAGCGTGGGACAGGGGAGAATCCAAGAGACCCAGTACTTC
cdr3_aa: CASSVGQGRIQETQYF